This T cell receptor (beta chain) was obtained from a study of blood T cells in healthy people across ages. On the study more broadly: In model experiments, template switching was able to capture about one barcoded beta molecule for every two T cells that were present.

Regarding the study as a whole: The recorded TCR beta diversity per million T cells decreased in a roughly linear manner with age.

This clonotype was seen a handful of times. Its antigen is unidentified. Together with a sample-barcoded 5' primer, a J-beta primer mix was included in a second PCR lasting about 7 to 11 cycles. TCRdb passed the 5' RACE reads through MiXCR, listing each CDR3 protein once. The sample carries nearly 1 million distinct CDR3 sequences, just over 50% recorded once. The CDR3 runs to 13 residues. Looked up from germline, CDR1 is SGHTA and CDR2 is FQGTGA. Trimming removed 1 base from V and 6 bases from J, with 10 bases in between. The rearrangement uses TRBV7-3 and TRBJ2-7, with no clear D. Input material: blood. This receptor was obtained from an older woman in good health. CDR3: CASSLNSGGEQYF. CDR3 nucleotides: TGTGCCAGCAGCTTAAATTCTGGTGGCGAGCAGTACTTC.